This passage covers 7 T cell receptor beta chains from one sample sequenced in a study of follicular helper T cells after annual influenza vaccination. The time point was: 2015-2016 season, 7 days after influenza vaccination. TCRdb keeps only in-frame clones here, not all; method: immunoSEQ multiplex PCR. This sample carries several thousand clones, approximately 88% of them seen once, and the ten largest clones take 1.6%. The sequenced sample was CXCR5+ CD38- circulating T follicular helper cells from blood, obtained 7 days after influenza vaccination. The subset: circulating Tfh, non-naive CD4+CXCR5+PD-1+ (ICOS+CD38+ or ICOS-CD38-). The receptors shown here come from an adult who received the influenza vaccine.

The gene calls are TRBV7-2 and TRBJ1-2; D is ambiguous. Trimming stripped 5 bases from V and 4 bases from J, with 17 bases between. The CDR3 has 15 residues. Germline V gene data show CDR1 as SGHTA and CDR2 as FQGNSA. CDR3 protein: CASSPDPGRGYGYTF. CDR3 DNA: TGTGCCAGCAGCCCGGACCCCGGGAGAGGCTATGGCTACACCTTC.

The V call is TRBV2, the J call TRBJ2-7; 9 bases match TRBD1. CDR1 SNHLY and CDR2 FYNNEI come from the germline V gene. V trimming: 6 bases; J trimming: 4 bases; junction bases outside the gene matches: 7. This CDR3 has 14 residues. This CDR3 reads CASREGQGWYEQYF. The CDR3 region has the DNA TGTGCCAGCAGAGAGGGACAGGGTTGGTACGAGCAGTACTTC.

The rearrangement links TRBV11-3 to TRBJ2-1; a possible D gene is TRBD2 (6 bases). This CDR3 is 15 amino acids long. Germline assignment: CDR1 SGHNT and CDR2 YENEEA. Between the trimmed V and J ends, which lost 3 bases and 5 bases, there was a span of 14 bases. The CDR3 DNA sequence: TGTGCCAGCAGCTTGAACTGGGAGGCCGACAATGAGCAGTTCTTC. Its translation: CASSLNWEADNEQFF.

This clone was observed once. The CDR3 sequence is CASSGVGLLSGANVLTF. The CDR3 DNA reads as TGTGCCAGCAGCGGCGTGGGGTTGTTATCTGGGGCCAACGTCCTGACTTTC. This sequence joins TRBV7-6 and TRBJ2-6; D not certain. CDR1 and CDR2 (germline): SGHVS, FNYEAQ. Trimming took off 5 bases at V and 1 base at J, with 15 bases between the two ends. CDR3 length: 17 residues.

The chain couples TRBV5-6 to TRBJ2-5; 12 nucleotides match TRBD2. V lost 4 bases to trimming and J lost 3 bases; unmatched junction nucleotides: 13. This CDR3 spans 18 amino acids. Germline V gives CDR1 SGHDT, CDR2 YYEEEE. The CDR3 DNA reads TGTGCCAGCAGCCAGACTAGCGGGAGAGGGTTTAGAAAAGAGACCCAGTACTTC. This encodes CASSQTSGRGFRKETQYF.

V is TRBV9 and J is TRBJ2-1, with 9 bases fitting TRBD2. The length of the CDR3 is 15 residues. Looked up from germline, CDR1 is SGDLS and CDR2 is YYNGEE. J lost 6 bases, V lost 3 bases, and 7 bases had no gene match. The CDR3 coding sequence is TGTGCCAGCAGCGCCCAACTAGCGGGCGTCAATGAGCAGTTCTTC. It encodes CASSAQLAGVNEQFF.

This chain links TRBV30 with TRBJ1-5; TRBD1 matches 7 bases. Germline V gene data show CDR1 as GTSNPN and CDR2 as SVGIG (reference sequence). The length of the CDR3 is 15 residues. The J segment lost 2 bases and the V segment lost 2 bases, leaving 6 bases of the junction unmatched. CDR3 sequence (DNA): TGTGCCTGGAGTTACGAGGGGGCTCGCAATCAGCCCCAGCATTTT. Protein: CAWSYEGARNQPQHF.